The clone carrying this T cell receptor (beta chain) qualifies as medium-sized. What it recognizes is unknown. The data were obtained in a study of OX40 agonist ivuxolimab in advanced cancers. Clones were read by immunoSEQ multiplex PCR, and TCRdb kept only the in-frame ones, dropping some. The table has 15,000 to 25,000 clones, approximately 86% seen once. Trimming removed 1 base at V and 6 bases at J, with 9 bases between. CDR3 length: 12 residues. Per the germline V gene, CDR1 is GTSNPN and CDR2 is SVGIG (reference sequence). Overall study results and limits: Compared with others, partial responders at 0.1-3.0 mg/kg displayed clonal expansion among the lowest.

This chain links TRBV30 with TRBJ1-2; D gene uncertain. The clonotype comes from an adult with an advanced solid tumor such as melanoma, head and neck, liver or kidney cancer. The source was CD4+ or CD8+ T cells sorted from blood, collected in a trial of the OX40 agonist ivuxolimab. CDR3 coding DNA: TGTGCCTGGAGTGAGCTTACCCATGGCTACACCTTC. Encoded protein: CAWSELTHGYTF.